This TCR beta chain was sequenced for a study of cytomegalovirus exposure and HLA in healthy donors. The CDR3 spans 17 residues. Germline CDR1 and CDR2: MGHRA and YSYEKL. Trimming stripped 0 bases from V and 7 bases from J, with 16 bases between. The data were produced by immunoSEQ multiplex PCR, yet TCRdb's version contains in-frame clones alone and is incomplete. Of approximately 270,000 clones in the sample, approximately 86% were seen once. Study outcomes and limitations: The authors listed around 150 TCR beta chains as cytomegalovirus-associated. Confirmation was obtained in vitro that three CMV-associated chains are specific for CMV antigens.

Note on this clone: Its matching antigen is unknown.

This chain uses TRBV4-1 with TRBJ1-6; D perhaps matches TRBD1 (6 bases). The receptor comes from a woman under 30 in good health and CMV-seronegative. The sequenced sample consisted of PBMCs. The CDR3 loop reads CASSQEGFGTLNSPLHF. The CDR3 region has the DNA TGCGCCAGCAGCCAAGAAGGGTTCGGGACACTAAATTCACCCCTCCACTTT.